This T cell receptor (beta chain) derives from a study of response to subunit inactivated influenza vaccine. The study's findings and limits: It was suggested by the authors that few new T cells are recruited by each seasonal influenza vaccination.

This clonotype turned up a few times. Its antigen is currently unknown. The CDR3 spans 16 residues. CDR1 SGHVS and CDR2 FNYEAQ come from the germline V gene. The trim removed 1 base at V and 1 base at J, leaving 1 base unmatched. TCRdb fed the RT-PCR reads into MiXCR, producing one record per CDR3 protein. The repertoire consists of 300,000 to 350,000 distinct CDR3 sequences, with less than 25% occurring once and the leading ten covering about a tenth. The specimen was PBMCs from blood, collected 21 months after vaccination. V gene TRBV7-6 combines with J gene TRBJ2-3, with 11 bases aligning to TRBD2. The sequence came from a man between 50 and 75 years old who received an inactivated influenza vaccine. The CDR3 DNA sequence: TGTGCCAGCAGCTTAGAACTAGCGGGGGGCACAGATACGCAGTATTTT. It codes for CASSLELAGGTDTQYF.